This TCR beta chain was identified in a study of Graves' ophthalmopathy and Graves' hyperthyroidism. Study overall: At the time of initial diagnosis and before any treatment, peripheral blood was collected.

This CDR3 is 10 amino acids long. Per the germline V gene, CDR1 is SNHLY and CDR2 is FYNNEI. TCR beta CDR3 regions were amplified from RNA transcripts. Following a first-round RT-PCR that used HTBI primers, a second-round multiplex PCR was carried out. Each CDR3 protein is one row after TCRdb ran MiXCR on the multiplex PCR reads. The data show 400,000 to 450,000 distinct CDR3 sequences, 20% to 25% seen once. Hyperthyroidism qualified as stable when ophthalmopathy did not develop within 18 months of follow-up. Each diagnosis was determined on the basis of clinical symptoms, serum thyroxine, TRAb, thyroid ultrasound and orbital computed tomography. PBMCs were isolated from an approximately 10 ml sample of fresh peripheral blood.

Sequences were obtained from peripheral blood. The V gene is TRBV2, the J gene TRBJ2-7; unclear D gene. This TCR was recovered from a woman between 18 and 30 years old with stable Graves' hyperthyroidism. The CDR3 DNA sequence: TGTTCCTGCAGCGTCTACGAGCAGTACTTC. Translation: CSCSVYEQYF.